The source of this T cell receptor beta chain is a study of blood T cell repertoires in COVID-19. Study background: Samples representing acute and convalescent COVID-19 were sourced from the United States, Italy and Spain. PBMCs, B-cell-depleted T cells, or T cells were the source of the cDNA or gDNA that made up the material.

CDR1 and CDR2 from the germline V gene are SGHNT and YYREEE (reference sequence). V lost 5 bases to trimming and J lost 3 bases; unmatched junction nucleotides: 6. The CDR3 covers 14 residues. In the original processing: Quantification of nucleated cells was approximated via reference gene primer amplification. Generated by immunoSEQ multiplex PCR, the TCRdb table keeps only in-frame clones and is missing some. V and J calls and clone size are copied from that table; D and trimming were computed from the DNA. The sample has some 30,000 clones, under 95% seen once. This clonotype was sampled from a man aged 45-65 years with active COVID-19. The chain is built from TRBV5-4 and TRBJ2-5; 8 bases align to TRBD1. The sequenced sample consisted of peripheral blood. CDR3 sequence reads: CASRRTGWEETQYF. The CDR3 nucleotides are TGTGCCAGCAGGAGGACAGGGTGGGAAGAGACCCAGTACTTC.